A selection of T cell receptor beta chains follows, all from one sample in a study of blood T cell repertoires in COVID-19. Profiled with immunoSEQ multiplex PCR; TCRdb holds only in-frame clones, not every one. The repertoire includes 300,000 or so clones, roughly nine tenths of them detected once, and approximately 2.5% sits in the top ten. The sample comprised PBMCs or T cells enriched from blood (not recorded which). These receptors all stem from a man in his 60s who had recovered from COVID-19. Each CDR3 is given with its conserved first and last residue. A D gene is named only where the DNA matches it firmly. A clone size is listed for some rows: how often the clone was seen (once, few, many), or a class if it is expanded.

DNA: TGTGCCTGGAATGGGGGGGGCCTCGGCTACACCTTC; CDR3: CAWNGGGLGYTF; size: -; D: -; J: TRBJ1-2; V: TRBV30
DNA: TGTGCCACCAGTGACCCCGTTAGCGGGAGCTCCTACAATGAGCAGTTCTTC; CDR3: CATSDPVSGSSYNEQFF; size: -; D: TRBD2; J: TRBJ2-1; V: TRBV24-1
DNA: TGTGCCAGCAGCATGAAAGCGGGGGGGTACACAGATACGCAGTATTTT; CDR3: CASSMKAGGYTDTQYF; size: -; D: TRBD2; J: TRBJ2-3; V: TRBV9
DNA: TGCGCCAGCAGCCAAGACTGGAGAGGGAGGGTCACCGGGGAGCTGTTTTTT; CDR3: CASSQDWRGRVTGELFF; size: once; D: TRBD2; J: TRBJ2-2; V: TRBV4-3
DNA: TGCGCCAGCAGCCATGGCCGGGGACCCCTCCACTTT; CDR3: CASSHGRGPLHF; size: once; D: -; J: TRBJ1-6; V: TRBV4-3
DNA: TGTGCCTGGAAGGAGAGCACAGATACGCAGTATTTT; CDR3: CAWKESTDTQYF; size: -; D: -; J: TRBJ2-3; V: TRBV30
DNA: TGTGCCAGCAGCCCCCCGGGCAGGGCGGAGACCCAGTACTTC; CDR3: CASSPPGRAETQYF; size: -; D: -; J: TRBJ2-5; V: TRBV11-1
DNA: TGTGCCAGCAGCTTGATGTCTCTGGGTCTAGCGGGAGGAACCGGGGAGCTGTTTTTT; CDR3: CASSLMSLGLAGGTGELFF; size: -; D: TRBD2; J: TRBJ2-2; V: TRBV5-6
DNA: TGTGCCTGGAATCAGGGACAGCCTGAAGCTTTCTTT; CDR3: CAWNQGQPEAFF; size: once; D: TRBD1; J: TRBJ1-1; V: TRBV30
DNA: TGTGCCAGCAGATCAGGGCATCAGCCCCAGCATTTT; CDR3: CASRSGHQPQHF; size: once; D: -; J: TRBJ1-5; V: TRBV27
DNA: TGTGCCAGCAGCCCCCCAACCTACGAGCAGTACTTC; CDR3: CASSPPTYEQYF; size: -; D: -; J: TRBJ2-7; V: TRBV7-9
DNA: TGTCCTGGGAGCGCACGGCCCGGGACCAAAAACATTCAGTACTTC; CDR3: CPGSARPGTKNIQYF; size: -; D: -; J: TRBJ2-4; V: TRBV22-1
DNA: TGCGCCAGCAGCACATCAGGGGCGACCGGGGAGCTGTTTTTT; CDR3: CASSTSGATGELFF; size: -; D: -; J: TRBJ2-2; V: TRBV5-1
DNA: TGCGCCAGCAGCCAAGTTACTACAGGAACTGAAGCTTTCTTT; CDR3: CASSQVTTGTEAFF; size: -; D: -; J: TRBJ1-1; V: TRBV4-3
DNA: TGCGCCAGCAGGGAACAGGGGGACGGAAAACTGTTTTTT; CDR3: CASREQGDGKLFF; size: few; D: TRBD1; J: TRBJ1-4; V: TRBV5-1
DNA: TGCGCCAGCAGCGCGGGACAGGGGGGCTACTCTGGGGCCAACGTCCTGACTTTC; CDR3: CASSAGQGGYSGANVLTF; size: -; D: TRBD1; J: TRBJ2-6; V: TRBV5-1
DNA: TGTGCCACCAGCCGGGGCAGGGGTGGTCATCAGCCCCAGCATTTT; CDR3: CATSRGRGGHQPQHF; size: -; D: -; J: TRBJ1-5; V: TRBV15
DNA: TGTGCCAGCAGCAAAGAAGGCAGGGGAACTGACGAGCAGTACTTC; CDR3: CASSKEGRGTDEQYF; size: -; D: -; J: TRBJ2-7; V: TRBV21-1
DNA: TGTGCCACCAGCAGAGGGGGCGGCGGTAGTACCTACGAGCAGTACTTC; CDR3: CATSRGGGGSTYEQYF; size: -; D: -; J: TRBJ2-7; V: TRBV15
DNA: TGTGCCAGCAGCCGCTCACGGGGACAGCAAGAGACCCAGTACTTC; CDR3: CASSRSRGQQETQYF; size: -; D: TRBD1; J: TRBJ2-5; V: TRBV7-2
DNA: TGTGCCAGCAGCTTCTCGGGGGGGGAGTACGAGCAGTACTTC; CDR3: CASSFSGGEYEQYF; size: -; D: TRBD2; J: TRBJ2-7; V: TRBV11-2
DNA: TGTGCCAGCAGCCCACGCAGAACCCAGGGCACTGAAGCTTTCTTT; CDR3: CASSPRRTQGTEAFF; size: -; D: -; J: TRBJ1-1; V: TRBV7-2
DNA: TGTGCCAGCAGCGTACAGGGGAACACTGAAGCTTTCTTT; CDR3: CASSVQGNTEAFF; size: few; D: -; J: TRBJ1-1; V: TRBV9
DNA: TGTGCCAGCACTCTGACAGGGAATGGCTACACCTTC; CDR3: CASTLTGNGYTF; size: -; D: TRBD1; J: TRBJ1-2; V: TRBV2
DNA: TGTGCCAGCACCACTATCAATGAGCAGTTCTTC; CDR3: CASTTINEQFF; size: -; D: -; J: TRBJ2-1; V: TRBV28
DNA: TGCGCCAGCCGACAGGGGGCGAGTACTGAAGCTTTCTTT; CDR3: CASRQGASTEAFF; size: -; D: TRBD1; J: TRBJ1-1; V: TRBV5-1
DNA: TGCGCCAGCAGTGAGTCTAGGACTAGCGGGAGTTTCGATACGCAGTATTTT; CDR3: CASSESRTSGSFDTQYF; size: -; D: TRBD2; J: TRBJ2-3; V: TRBV10-2
DNA: TGCAGCGTTGGTCCGGACAGGGAATTTTTTTTGAGTGGCTACACCTTC; CDR3: CSVGPDREFFLSGYTF; size: -; D: TRBD1; J: TRBJ1-2; V: TRBV29-1
DNA: TGCGCCAGCAGCACAGACAGGGGGCCCTACGAGCAGTACTTC; CDR3: CASSTDRGPYEQYF; size: -; D: TRBD1; J: TRBJ2-7; V: TRBV5-1
DNA: TGTGCCAGTACCTATGACAGGGGGCTGAATCAGCCCCAGCATTTT; CDR3: CASTYDRGLNQPQHF; size: -; D: TRBD1; J: TRBJ1-5; V: TRBV19
DNA: TGTGCCAGCAGCTTAGAAGGGAGGGGAATATACGCCAAAAACATTCAGTACTTC; CDR3: CASSLEGRGIYAKNIQYF; size: -; D: TRBD2; J: TRBJ2-4; V: TRBV5-6
DNA: TGTGCCAGCAGCGTATCCGGGGGGACTAGCACAGATACGCAGTATTTT; CDR3: CASSVSGGTSTDTQYF; size: -; D: TRBD2; J: TRBJ2-3; V: TRBV9
DNA: TGTGCCAGCAGTGTAGCCCCAGGGGTAGGTAATTCACCCCTCCACTTT; CDR3: CASSVAPGVGNSPLHF; size: -; D: -; J: TRBJ1-6; V: TRBV2
DNA: TGTGCCAGCAGTGAGCAGCGGGGGCCCACCTACGAGCAGTACTTC; CDR3: CASSEQRGPTYEQYF; size: -; D: TRBD2; J: TRBJ2-7; V: TRBV6-1
DNA: TGCGCCAGCAGCTACAGGACTAGCGGGAGCAACACCGGGGAGCTGTTTTTT; CDR3: CASSYRTSGSNTGELFF; size: -; D: TRBD2; J: TRBJ2-2; V: TRBV5-1
DNA: TGTGCCAGCAGCTTACAGGGGGACAGGGCGGGGGCTCCCCAGCATTTT; CDR3: CASSLQGDRAGAPQHF; size: -; D: TRBD1; J: TRBJ1-5; V: TRBV7-2
DNA: TGTGCCAGCTCACCACCGGGACTATCTCCTGCGGAGGAGCAGTACTTC; CDR3: CASSPPGLSPAEEQYF; size: -; D: TRBD2; J: TRBJ2-7; V: TRBV18
DNA: TGTGCCAGCAGTCTCCGGTCTGGGACAGGGCAGGAGACCCAGTACTTC; CDR3: CASSLRSGTGQETQYF; size: -; D: TRBD1; J: TRBJ2-5; V: TRBV5-4